This paragraph covers one T cell receptor (beta chain) sequence. These data originate in a study of blood T cell repertoires in COVID-19. Study at large: Acute and convalescent COVID-19 samples came from the United States, Italy and Spain. PBMCs, B-cell-depleted T cells, or T cells were the source of the cDNA or gDNA that made up the material.

Under the authors' procedure: Estimated nucleated cell counts came from reference gene primer amplification. Repertoires were generated with immunoSEQ multiplex PCR, while TCRdb's copy carries only in-frame clones and drops some. That table supplies the V and J calls and clone size; D and trimming were determined from the DNA. Counted here are approximately 31,000 clones, approximately 93% occurring once; the ten biggest clones make up 3.7%. Germline CDR1 reads SGHRS; CDR2 reads YFSETQ. The J segment lost 10 bases and the V segment lost 0 bases, leaving 10 bases of the junction unmatched. This CDR3 region has 15 residues.

The specimen was peripheral blood. This rearrangement joins TRBV5-1 to TRBJ2-1; 7 bases line up with TRBD2. This sequence was found in a man in his 60s with acute or convalescent COVID-19. The chain's CDR3 is CASSLVRRERDEQFF. The CDR3 bases are TGCGCCAGCAGCTTGGTGAGGCGGGAGAGGGACGAGCAGTTCTTC.